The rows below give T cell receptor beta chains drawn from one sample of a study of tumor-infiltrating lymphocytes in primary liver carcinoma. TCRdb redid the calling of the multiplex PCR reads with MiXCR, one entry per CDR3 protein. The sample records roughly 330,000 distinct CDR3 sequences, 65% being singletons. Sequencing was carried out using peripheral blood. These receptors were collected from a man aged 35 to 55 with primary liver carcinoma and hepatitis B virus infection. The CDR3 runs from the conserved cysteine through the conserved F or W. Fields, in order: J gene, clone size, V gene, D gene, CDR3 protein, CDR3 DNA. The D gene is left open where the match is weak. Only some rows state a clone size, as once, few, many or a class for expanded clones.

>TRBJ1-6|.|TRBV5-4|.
CASNLGQDNSPLHF
TGTGCCAGCAACTTGGGGCAAGATAATTCACCCCTCCACTTT
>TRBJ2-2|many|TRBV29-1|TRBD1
CSVVGTGGLNTGELFF
TGCAGCGTTGTAGGGACAGGGGGATTAAACACCGGGGAGCTGTTTTTT
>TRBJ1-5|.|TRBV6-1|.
CASSDIRRGYNQPQHF
TGTGCCAGCAGTGATATTCGCAGGGGCTACAATCAGCCCCAGCATTTT
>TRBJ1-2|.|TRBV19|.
CASREKGTLGGYTF
TGTGCCAGTAGGGAAAAGGGGACGTTGGGTGGCTACACCTTC
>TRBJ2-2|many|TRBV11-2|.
CASSFEGWAGELFF
TGTGCCAGCAGCTTTGAGGGTTGGGCCGGGGAGCTGTTTTTT
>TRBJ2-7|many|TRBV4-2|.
CASSMGSYEQYF
TGTGCCAGTTCGATGGGCTCCTACGAGCAGTACTTC
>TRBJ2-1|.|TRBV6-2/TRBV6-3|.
CASSAQVQYYNEQFF
TGTGCCAGCAGCGCCCAGGTACAGTATTACAATGAGCAGTTCTTC
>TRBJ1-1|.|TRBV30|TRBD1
CAWGTGDTGAFF
TGTGCCTGGGGGACAGGGGACACTGGAGCTTTCTTT
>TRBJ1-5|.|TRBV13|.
CASSQLNQPQHF
TGTGCCAGCAGCCAACTCAATCAGCCCCAGCATTTT
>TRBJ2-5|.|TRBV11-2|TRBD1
CASIPPDRLQETQYF
TGTGCCAGCATCCCACCGGACAGGTTGCAAGAGACCCAGTACTTC
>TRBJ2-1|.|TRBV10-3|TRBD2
CAISGLAGSNEQFF
TGTGCCATCAGTGGGTTAGCGGGAAGCAATGAGCAGTTCTTC
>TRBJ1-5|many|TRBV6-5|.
CASRNGLFQPQHF
TGTGCCAGCAGGAACGGACTCTTTCAGCCCCAGCATTTT
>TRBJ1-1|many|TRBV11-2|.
CASSLDAGSTEAFF
TGTGCCAGCAGCTTAGATGCAGGGAGTACTGAAGCTTTCTTT
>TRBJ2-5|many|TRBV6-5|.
CASSSSLRGGTQYF
TGTGCCAGCAGTTCCAGCCTGAGAGGGGGGACCCAGTACTTC
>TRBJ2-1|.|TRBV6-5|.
CASSFCAHSYNEQFF
TGTGCCAGCAGTTTCTGCGCTCACTCCTACAATGAGCAGTTCTTC
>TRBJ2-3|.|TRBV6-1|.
CASSSPIAERVYF
TGTGCCAGCAGTAGCCCTATAGCGGAGAGGGTGTATTTT
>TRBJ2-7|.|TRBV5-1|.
CASLSDSGYEQYF
TGCGCCAGCCTGTCGGATAGTGGGTACGAGCAGTACTTC
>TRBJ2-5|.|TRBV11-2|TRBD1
CASSQTGGRETQYF
TGTGCCAGTAGTCAGACAGGGGGACGAGAGACCCAGTACTTC
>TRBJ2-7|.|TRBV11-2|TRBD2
CASSLDLTGGPSEQYF
TGTGCCAGCAGCTTAGATCTAACGGGAGGGCCCTCCGAGCAGTACTTC
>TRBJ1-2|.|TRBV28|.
CACRDPGFGGYTF
TGTGCCTGCAGAGACCCAGGGTTTGGGGGCTACACCTTC
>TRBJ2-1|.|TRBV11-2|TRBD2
CASSSLAGARNEQFF
TGTGCCAGCAGCTCACTAGCGGGAGCTCGCAATGAGCAGTTCTTC
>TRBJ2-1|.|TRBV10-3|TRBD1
CAINEVDRDNEQFF
TGTGCCATCAACGAAGTCGACAGGGACAATGAGCAGTTCTTC
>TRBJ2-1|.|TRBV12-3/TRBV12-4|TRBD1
CVSSRDRVSYEQFF
TGTGTCAGTTCACGGGACAGGGTTTCGTATGAGCAGTTCTTC
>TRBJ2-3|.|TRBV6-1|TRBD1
CISSEVGKGGGFTDTQYF
TGTATCAGCAGTGAAGTTGGAAAAGGGGGCGGATTCACAGATACGCAGTATTTT
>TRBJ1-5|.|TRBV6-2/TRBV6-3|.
CASIGDLRGNQPQQF
TGTGCCAGCATAGGCGATCTTAGGGGCAATCAGCCCCAGCAGTTT
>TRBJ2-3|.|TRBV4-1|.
CASSQDRVGTDTQCF
TGCGCCAGCAGCCAAGACAGGGTCGGTACAGATACGCAGTGTTTT
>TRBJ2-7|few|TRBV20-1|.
CSASSVGVGEQYF
TGCAGTGCTAGTTCGGTTGGGGTTGGCGAGCAGTACTTC
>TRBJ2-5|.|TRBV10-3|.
CAISEFTAQETQYF
TGTGCCATCAGTGAGTTCACAGCCCAAGAGACCCAGTACTTC
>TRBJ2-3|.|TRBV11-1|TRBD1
CASSLQGTDTHYF
TGTGCCAGCAGCTTACAGGGGACAGATACGCACTATTTT
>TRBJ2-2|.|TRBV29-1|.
CSVADYHESNTGELFF
TGCAGCGTAGCGGATTACCACGAATCGAACACCGGGGAGCTGTTTTTT
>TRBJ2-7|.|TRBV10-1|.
CASSGSTIPYEQYF
TGCGCCAGCAGTGGAAGCACTATTCCCTACGAGCAGTACTTC
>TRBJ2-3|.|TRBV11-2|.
CASSHETNTQYF
TGTGCCAGCAGCCATGAAACAAATACGCAGTATTTT
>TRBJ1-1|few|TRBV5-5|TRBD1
CASSLAKQGASNFFF
TGTGCCAGCAGCTTGGCCAAACAGGGGGCGTCTAACTTTTTCTTT
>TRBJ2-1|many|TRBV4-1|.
CASSKGGQVSYNEQFF
TGCGCCAGCAGCAAAGGGGGGCAGGTCTCCTACAATGAGCAGTTCTTC
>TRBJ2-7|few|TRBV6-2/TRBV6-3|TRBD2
CASSWGGSLYEQYF
TGTGCCAGCAGTTGGGGGGGGTCCCTCTACGAGCAGTACTTC
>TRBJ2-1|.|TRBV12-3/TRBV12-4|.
CVSSTPVNEQFF
TGTGTCAGCAGTACCCCTGTTAATGAGCAGTTCTTC
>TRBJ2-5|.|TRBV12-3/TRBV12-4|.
CAGSFRTVQETQYF
TGTGCCGGCAGTTTTCGGACAGTTCAAGAGACCCAGTACTTC
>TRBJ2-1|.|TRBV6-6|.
CASSVQQDPYEQFF
TGTGCCAGCAGTGTCCAACAGGACCCCTATGAGCAGTTCTTC
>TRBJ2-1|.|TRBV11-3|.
CANGYREGSEQFF
TGTGCCAACGGCTACCGTGAGGGGAGTGAGCAGTTCTTC
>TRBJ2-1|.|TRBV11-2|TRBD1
CASSLVRGLKNEQLF
TGTGCGAGCAGCTTAGTGAGGGGGCTGAAGAATGAGCAGTTGTTC
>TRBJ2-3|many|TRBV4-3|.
CASSQEYGAQYF
TGCGCCAGCAGCCAAGAATACGGTGCGCAGTATTTT
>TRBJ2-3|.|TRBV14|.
CASNQGAWGQYF
TGTGCCAGCAACCAAGGAGCCTGGGGACAGTATTTT
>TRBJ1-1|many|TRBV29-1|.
CSAAGAEAFF
TGCAGCGCCGCTGGTGCTGAAGCTTTCTTT
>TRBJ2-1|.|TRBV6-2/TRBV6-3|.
CASSSGCNEQFF
TGTGCCAGCAGTTCCGGTTGCAATGAGCAGTTCTTC
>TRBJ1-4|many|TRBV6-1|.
CASKPSLWGDNEKLFF
TGTGCCAGCAAGCCATCCCTCTGGGGTGATAATGAAAAACTGTTTTTT
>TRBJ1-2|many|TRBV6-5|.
CASSGQGTNYGYTF
TGTGCCAGCAGTGGGCAGGGGACTAACTATGGCTACACCTTC
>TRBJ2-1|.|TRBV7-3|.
CASSLAVASYNEQFF
TGTGCCAGCAGCTTAGCGGTGGCTTCCTACAATGAGCAGTTCTTC
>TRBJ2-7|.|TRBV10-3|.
CANWDGSYEQYF
TGTGCCAACTGGGACGGCTCCTACGAGCAATACTTC
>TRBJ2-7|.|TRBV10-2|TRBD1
CASSRRDRGGERYF
TGCGCCAGCAGCCGCCGGGACAGGGGTGGCGAGCGATACTTC
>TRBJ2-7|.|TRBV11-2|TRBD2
CASSLTTGTSGTYEQYF
TGTGCCAGCAGCCTTACAACCGGGACTAGCGGCACCTACGAGCAATACTTC
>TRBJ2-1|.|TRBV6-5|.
CASKIGPSTNEQFF
TGTGCCAGCAAAATCGGGCCCTCAACTAATGAGCAGTTCTTC
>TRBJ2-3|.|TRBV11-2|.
CASCLDRVADTQYF
TGTGCCAGCTGCTTGGACCGGGTAGCAGATACGCAGTATTTT